This T cell receptor (beta chain) was captured by sequencing in a study of T cells expressing NK-cell markers. From its re-call of the 5' RACE reads, TCRdb lists each CDR3 protein once, without DNA. Its listing shows 350,000 to 500,000 distinct CDR3 sequences. The CDR3 covers 15 residues. Looked up from germline, CDR1 is MNHEY and CDR2 is SVGEGT. With respect to this clonotype: Its matching antigen is unknown.

General study results and limits: Six or seven donors had dominant NKG2C+ clonotypes that comprised about 1.0-7.0% of their CD8+ T cells. There were several donors in whom these clonotypes also led the CD3+CD56-NKG2C+ fraction.

Sequenced material: blood T cells: a sorted CD56 or NKG2C T cell subset, CD4+ or CD8+ T cells, or bulk PBMC T cells (not recorded which). The chain has TRBV6-2 or TRBV6-3 and TRBJ1-6; TCRdb indicates TRBD1, and absent DNA this call remains unverified. The clonotype originates from a woman aged 18-70 years in good health. CDR3 protein: CASSPMDRDNSPLHF.